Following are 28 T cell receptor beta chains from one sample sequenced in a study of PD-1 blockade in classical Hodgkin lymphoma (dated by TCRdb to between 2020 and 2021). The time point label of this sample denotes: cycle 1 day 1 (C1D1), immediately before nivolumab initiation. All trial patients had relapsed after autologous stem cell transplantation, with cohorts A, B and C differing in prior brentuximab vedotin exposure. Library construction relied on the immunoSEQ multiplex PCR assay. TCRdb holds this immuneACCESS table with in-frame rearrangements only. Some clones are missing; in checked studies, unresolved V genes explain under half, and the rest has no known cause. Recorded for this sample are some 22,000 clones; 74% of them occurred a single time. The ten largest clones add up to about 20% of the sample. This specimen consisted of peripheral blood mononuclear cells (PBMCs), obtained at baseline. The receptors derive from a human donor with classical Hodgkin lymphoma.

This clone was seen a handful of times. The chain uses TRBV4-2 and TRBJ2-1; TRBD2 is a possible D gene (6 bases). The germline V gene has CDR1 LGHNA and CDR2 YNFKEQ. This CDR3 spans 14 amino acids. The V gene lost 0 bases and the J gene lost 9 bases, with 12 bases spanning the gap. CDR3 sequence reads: CASSQDGRDGEQFF. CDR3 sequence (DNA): TGTGCCAGCAGCCAAGATGGGCGGGATGGTGAGCAGTTCTTC.

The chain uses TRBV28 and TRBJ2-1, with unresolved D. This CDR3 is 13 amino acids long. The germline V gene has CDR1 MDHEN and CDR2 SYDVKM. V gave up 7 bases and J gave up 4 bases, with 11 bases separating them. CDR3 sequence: CASKPQEYNEQFF. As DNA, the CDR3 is TGTGCCAGCAAACCCCAGGAATACAATGAGCAGTTCTTC. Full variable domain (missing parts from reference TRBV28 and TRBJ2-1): DVKVTQSSRYLVKRTGEKVFLECVQDMDHENMFWYRQDPGLGLRLIYFSYDVKMKEKGDIPEGYSVSREKKERFSLILESASTNQTSMYLCASKPQEYNEQFFGPGTRLTVL.

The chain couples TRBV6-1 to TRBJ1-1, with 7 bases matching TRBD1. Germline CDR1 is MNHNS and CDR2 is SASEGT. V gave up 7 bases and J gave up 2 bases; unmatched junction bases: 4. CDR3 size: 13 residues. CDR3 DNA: TGTGCCAGCACCCAAGGGGGCAACACTGAAGCTTTCTTT. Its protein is CASTQGGNTEAFF.

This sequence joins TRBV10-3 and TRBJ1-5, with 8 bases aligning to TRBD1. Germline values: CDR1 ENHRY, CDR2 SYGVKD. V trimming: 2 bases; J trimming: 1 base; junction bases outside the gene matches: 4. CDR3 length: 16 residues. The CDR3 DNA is TGTGCCATCAGTGAGACCAGGGGGCGAAGCAATCAGCCCCAGCATTTT. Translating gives CAISETRGRSNQPQHF.

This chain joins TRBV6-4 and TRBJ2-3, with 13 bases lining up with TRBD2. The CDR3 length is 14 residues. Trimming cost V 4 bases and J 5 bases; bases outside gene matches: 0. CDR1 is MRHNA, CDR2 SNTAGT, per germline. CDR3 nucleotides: TGTGCCAGCAGTGGGACTAGCGGGAGAGATACGCAGTATTTT. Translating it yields CASSGTSGRDTQYF.

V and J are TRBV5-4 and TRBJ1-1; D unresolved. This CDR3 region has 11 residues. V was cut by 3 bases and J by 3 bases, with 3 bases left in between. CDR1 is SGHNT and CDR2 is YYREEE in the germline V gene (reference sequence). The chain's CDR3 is CASSSYTEAFF. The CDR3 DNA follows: TGTGCCAGCAGCTCTTACACTGAAGCTTTCTTT.

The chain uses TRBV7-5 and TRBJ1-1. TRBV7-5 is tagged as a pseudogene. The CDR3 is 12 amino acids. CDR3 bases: TGTGCCAGCAGGGGGGGGAACACTGAAGCTTTCTTT. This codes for CASRGGNTEAFF.

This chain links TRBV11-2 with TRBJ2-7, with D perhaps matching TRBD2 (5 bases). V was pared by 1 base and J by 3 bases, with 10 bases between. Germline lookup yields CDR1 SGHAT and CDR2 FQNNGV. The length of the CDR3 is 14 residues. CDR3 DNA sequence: TGTGCCAGCAGCTTAGCTCGGGGTGGCTACGAGCAGTACTTC. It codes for CASSLARGGYEQYF.

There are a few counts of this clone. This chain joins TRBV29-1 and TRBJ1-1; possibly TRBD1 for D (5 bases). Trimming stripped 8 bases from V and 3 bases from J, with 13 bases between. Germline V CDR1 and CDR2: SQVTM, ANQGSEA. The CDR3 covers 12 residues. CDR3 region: CSSWGGDTEAFF. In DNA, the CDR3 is TGCAGCTCCTGGGGAGGGGACACTGAAGCTTTCTTT.

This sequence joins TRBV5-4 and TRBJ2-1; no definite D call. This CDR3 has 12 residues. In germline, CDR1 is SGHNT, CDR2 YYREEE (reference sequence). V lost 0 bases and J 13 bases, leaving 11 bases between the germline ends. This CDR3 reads CASSLVGAVQFF. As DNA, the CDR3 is TGTGCCAGCAGCTTGGTTGGAGCAGTACAGTTCTTC.

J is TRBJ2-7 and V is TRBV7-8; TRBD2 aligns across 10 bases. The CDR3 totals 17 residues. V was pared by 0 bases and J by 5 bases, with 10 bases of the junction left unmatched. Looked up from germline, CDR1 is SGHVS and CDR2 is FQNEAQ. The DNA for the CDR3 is TGTGCCAGCAGCTTAGCGTGGGGTCTAGCGGGAGTGGACGAGCAGTACTTC. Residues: CASSLAWGLAGVDEQYF.

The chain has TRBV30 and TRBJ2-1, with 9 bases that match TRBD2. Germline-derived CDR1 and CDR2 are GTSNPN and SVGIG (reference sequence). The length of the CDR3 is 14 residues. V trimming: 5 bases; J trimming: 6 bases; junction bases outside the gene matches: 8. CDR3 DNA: TGTGCCTGGGGGCCGGGACTAGCTGTCAATGAGCAGTTCTTC. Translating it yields CAWGPGLAVNEQFF.

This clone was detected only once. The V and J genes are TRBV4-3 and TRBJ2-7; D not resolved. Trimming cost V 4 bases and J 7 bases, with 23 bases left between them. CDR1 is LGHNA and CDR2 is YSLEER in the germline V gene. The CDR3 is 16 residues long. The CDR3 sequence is CASSPHVGGRSKEQYF. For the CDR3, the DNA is TGCGCCAGCAGCCCCCACGTCGGCGGACGGTCTAAAGAGCAGTACTTC.

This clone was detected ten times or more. CDR3 in amino acids: CASSSGQLSYEQYF. Here the CDR3 DNA reads TGTGCCAGCAGTTCCGGACAGCTAAGCTACGAGCAGTACTTC. This chain connects TRBV28 to TRBJ2-7; maybe TRBD1 (6 bases). CDR1 and CDR2 from the germline V gene are MDHEN and SYDVKM. The V gene lost 4 bases and the J gene lost 3 bases, with 13 bases spanning the gap. The CDR3 is made up of 14 amino acids.

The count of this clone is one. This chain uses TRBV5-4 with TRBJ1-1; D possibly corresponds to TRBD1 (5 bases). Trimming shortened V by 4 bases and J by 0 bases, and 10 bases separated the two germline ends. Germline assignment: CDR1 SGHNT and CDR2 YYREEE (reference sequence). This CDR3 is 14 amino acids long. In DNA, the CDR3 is TGTGCCAGCAGCGACCCGGACATGAACACTGAAGCTTTCTTT. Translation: CASSDPDMNTEAFF.

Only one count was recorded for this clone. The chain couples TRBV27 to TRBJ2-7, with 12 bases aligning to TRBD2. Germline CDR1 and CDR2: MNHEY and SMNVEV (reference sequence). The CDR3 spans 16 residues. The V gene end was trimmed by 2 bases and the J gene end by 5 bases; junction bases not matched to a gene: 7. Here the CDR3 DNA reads TGTGCCAGCAGTTTAAGGGTTGCTAGCGGGGGGGACGAGCAGTACTTC. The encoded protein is CASSLRVASGGDEQYF.

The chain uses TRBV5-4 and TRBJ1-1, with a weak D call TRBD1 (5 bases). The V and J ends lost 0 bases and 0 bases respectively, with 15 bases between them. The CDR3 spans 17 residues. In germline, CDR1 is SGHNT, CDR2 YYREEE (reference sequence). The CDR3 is CASSLAGAAFMNTEAFF. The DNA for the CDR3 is TGTGCCAGCAGCTTGGCCGGGGCAGCCTTCATGAACACTGAAGCTTTCTTT.

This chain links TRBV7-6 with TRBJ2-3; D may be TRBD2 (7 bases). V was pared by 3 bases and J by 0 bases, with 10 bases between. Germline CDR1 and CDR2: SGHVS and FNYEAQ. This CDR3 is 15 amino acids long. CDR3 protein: CASSLGGASTDTQYF. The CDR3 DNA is TGTGCCAGCAGCTTGGGGGGGGCTAGCACAGATACGCAGTATTTT.

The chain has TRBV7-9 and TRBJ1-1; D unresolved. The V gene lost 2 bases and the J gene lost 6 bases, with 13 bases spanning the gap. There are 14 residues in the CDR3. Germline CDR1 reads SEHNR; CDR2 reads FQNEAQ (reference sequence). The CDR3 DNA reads TGTGCCAGCAGCTTAACCGGGCTCATCCCTGAAGCTTTCTTT. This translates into CASSLTGLIPEAFF.

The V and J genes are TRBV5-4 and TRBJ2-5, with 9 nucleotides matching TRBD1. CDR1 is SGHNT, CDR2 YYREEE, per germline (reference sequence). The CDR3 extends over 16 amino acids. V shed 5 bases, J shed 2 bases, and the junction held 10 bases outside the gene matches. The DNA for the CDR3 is TGTGCCAGCAGTCGTGGACAGGGGTCGCTACAAGAGACCCAGTACTTC. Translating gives CASSRGQGSLQETQYF.

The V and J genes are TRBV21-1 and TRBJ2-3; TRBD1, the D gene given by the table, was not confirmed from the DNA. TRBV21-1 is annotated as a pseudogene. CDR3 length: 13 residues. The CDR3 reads CASRRQGFDTQYF. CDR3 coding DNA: TGTGCCAGCAGGCGTCAGGGATTTGATACGCAGTATTTT.

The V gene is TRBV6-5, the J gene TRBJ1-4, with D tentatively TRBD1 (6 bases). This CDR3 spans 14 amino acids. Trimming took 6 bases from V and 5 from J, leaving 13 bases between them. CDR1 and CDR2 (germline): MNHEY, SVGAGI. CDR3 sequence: CASSPGGANEKLFF. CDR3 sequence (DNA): TGTGCCAGCAGCCCGGGGGGCGCGAATGAAAAACTGTTTTTT.

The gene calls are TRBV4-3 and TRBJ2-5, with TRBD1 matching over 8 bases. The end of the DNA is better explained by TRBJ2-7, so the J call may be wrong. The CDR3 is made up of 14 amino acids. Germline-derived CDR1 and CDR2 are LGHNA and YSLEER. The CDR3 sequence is CASSHGQGVYEQYF. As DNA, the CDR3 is TGCGCCAGCAGCCATGGACAGGGAGTCTACGAGCAGTACTTC.

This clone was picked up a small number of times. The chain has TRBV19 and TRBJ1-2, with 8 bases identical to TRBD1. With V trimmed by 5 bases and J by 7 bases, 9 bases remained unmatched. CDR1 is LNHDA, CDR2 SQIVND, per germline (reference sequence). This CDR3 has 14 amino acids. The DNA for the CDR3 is TGTGCCAGTAGTGTACAGGGGGAAGCGTTTGGCTACACCTTC. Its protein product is CASSVQGEAFGYTF.

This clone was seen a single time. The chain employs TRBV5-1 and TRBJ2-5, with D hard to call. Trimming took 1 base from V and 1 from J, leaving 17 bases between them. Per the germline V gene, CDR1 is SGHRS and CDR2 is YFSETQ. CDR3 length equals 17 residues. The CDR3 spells CASSLNRSGVSQETQYF. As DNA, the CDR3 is TGCGCCAGCAGCTTGAATCGTTCTGGGGTTTCCCAAGAGACCCAGTACTTC.

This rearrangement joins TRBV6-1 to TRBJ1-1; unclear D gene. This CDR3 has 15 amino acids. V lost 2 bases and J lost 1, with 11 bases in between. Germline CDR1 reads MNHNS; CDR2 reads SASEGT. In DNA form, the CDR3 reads TGTGCCAGCAGTGAATTTGGCGCTGGGAACACTGAAGCTTTCTTT. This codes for CASSEFGAGNTEAFF.

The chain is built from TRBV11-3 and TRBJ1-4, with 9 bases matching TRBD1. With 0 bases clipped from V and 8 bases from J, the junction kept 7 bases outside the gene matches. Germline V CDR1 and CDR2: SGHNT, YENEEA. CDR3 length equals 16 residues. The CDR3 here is CASSLDGQGLMEKLFF. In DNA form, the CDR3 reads TGTGCCAGCAGCTTAGACGGACAGGGGTTAATGGAAAAACTGTTTTTT.

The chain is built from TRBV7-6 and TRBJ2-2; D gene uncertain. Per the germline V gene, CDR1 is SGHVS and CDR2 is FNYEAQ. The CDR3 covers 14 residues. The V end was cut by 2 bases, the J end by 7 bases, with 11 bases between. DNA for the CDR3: TGTGCCAGCAGCTTACCTCCCGACGGCGGGGAGCTGTTTTTT. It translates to CASSLPPDGGELFF.